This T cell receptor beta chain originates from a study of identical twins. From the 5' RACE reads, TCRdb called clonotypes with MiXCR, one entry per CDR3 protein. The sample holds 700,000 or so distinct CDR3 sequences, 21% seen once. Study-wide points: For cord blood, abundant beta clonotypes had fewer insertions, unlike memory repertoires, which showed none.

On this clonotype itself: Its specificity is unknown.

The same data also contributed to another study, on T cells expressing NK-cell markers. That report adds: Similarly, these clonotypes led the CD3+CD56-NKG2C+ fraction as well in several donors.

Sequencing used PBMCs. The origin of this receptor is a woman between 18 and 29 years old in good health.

The CDR3 spells CASSRDIQETQYF. In DNA, the CDR3 is TGTGCCAGCAGCCGGGACATCCAAGAGACCCAGTACTTC. The chain is built from TRBV12-3 or TRBV12-4 and TRBJ2-5, with TRBD1 as a possible D gene (6 bases). The germline V and J ends were trimmed by 6 bases and 1 base, with 9 bases remaining between them. The CDR3 runs to 13 residues.